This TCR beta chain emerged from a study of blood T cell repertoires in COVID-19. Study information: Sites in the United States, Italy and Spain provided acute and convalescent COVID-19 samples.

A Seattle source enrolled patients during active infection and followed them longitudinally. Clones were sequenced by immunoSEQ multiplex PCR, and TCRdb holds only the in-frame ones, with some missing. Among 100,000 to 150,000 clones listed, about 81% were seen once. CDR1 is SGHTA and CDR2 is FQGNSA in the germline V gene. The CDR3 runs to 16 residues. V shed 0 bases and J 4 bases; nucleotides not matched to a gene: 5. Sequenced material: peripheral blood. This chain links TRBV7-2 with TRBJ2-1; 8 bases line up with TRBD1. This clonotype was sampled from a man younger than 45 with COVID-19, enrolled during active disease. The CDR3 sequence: CASSLAGTGFYNEQFF. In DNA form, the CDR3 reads TGTGCCAGCAGCTTAGCTGGGACAGGCTTTTACAATGAGCAGTTCTTC.